These 9 T cell receptor beta chains were all obtained from the same sample, sequenced in a study of T cells in Graves' hyperthyroidism and ophthalmopathy (dated by TCRdb to between 2019 and 2020). The library came from multiplex PCR. Sequencing took place on an Illumina HiSeq 2000. The TCR beta CDR3 regions were amplified from RNA transcripts. For the first round of RT-PCR on the TCR CDR3, the HTBI primer set was used together with the Qiagen OneStep RT-PCR kit. Through fastp at Q25 and MiXCR, TCRdb rebuilt clones from the public reads, retaining in-frame beta chains. Rows with a matching CDR3 protein are joined into one entry that keeps the most common DNA and genes. The sample table records under 400,000 distinct CDR3 sequences; less than 15% of these occur just once. The biggest ten clones account for roughly 9.2% of the sample. The sequenced material came from blood. The receptors originated from a woman under 30 with Graves' hyperthyroidism.

V and J are TRBV20-1 and TRBJ1-4; 7 bases line up with TRBD1. The V segment lost 6 bases and the J segment 8 bases; nucleotides outside the gene matches: 9. The CDR3 sequence is 13 residues long. Germline-derived CDR1 and CDR2 are DFQATT and SNEGSKA (reference sequence). As DNA, the CDR3 is TGCAGTGCAGGGGGGTCCAGGGGGGAAAAACTGTTTTTT. The encoded protein is CSAGGSRGEKLFF.

This clonotype was found many times. The chain links TRBV20-1 to TRBJ1-4, with D unclear. Germline values: CDR1 DFQATT, CDR2 SNEGSKA (reference sequence). The CDR3 loop spans 9 amino acids. CDR3 sequence reads: CKDNEKLFF. The CDR3 DNA sequence: TGCAAGGATAATGAAAAACTGTTTTTT.

The rearrangement uses TRBV4-2 and TRBJ2-1, with TRBD2 matching over 8 bases. CDR1 is LGHNA, CDR2 YNFKEQ, per germline. The ends lost 2 bases at V and 11 bases at J; junction bases unmatched: 8. The CDR3 runs to 14 residues. The CDR3 protein is CASSQTNSGTQQFF. Written as DNA, the CDR3 is TGTGCCAGCAGCCAAACCAATAGCGGGACCCAGCAGTTCTTC.

This clonotype was counted between two and nine times. The J gene is TRBJ2-2, the V gene TRBV28; tentatively, D is TRBD2 (5 bases). V dropped 1 base and J dropped 5 bases, with 14 bases sitting between them. The CDR3 spans 16 residues. The germline CDR1 and CDR2 sequences are MDHEN and SYDVKM. The CDR3 nucleotides read TGTGCCAGCAGTTTATTAGGCCGAGAGGGTACCGGGGAGCTGTTTTTT. Protein product: CASSLLGREGTGELFF.

The table lists this clonotype with many counts. The chain uses TRBV7-3 and TRBJ2-2; 9 bases fit TRBD1. The germline V gene encodes CDR1 SGHTA and CDR2 FQGTGA. The V segment lost 6 bases and the J segment 1 base; nucleotides outside the gene matches: 3. The CDR3 spans 15 residues. CDR3 in DNA: TGTGCCAGCAGTTGGGACAGGGAGAACACCGGGGAGCTGTTTTTT. The encoded protein is CASSWDRENTGELFF.

This clonotype was seen repeatedly, ten times or more. CDR3 protein: CSVEDPAGGNNEQFF. As DNA, the CDR3 is TGCAGCGTTGAAGATCCGGCAGGGGGTAACAATGAGCAGTTCTTC. This chain uses TRBV29-1 with TRBJ2-1; 7 nucleotides align to TRBD1. There are 15 residues in the CDR3. The germline gives CDR1 SQVTM, CDR2 ANQGSEA. Trimming removed 0 bases from V and 5 bases from J; junction bases left unmatched: 7.

The rearrangement uses TRBV10-3 and TRBJ1-2, with unresolved D. The ends were cut back, 7 bases at V and 4 bases at J, with 22 bases in the middle. Germline CDR1 and CDR2: ENHRY and SYGVKD. The CDR3 spans 16 residues. The chain's CDR3 is CAITVRFRLEFYGYTF. The CDR3 nucleotides are TGTGCCATCACAGTGCGTTTCCGTCTGGAATTCTATGGCTACACCTTC.

This clonotype was detected ten times or more. The chain recombines TRBV12-3 or TRBV12-4 with TRBJ2-1, with 9 bases identical to TRBD1. V was clipped by 3 bases and J by 7 bases; unmatched bases: 10. CDR3 length equals 16 residues. The chain's CDR3 is CASSFAGQGINNEQFF. The CDR3 bases are TGTGCCAGCAGTTTTGCCGGACAGGGGATCAATAATGAGCAGTTCTTC.

This clonotype was counted a few times. This chain joins TRBV7-9 and TRBJ1-2; possibly TRBD1 for D (5 bases). Germline CDR1 reads SEHNR; CDR2 reads FQNEAQ (reference sequence). Trimming removed 6 bases at V and 4 bases at J, with 21 bases between. The length of the CDR3 is 16 residues. The CDR3 here is CASRQEEGPEGYGYTF. CDR3 bases: TGTGCCAGCAGACAAGAGGAGGGGCCTGAGGGCTATGGCTACACCTTC. Together with reference TRBV7-9 and TRBJ1-2, the CDR3 gives the full variable domain: DTGVSQNPRHKITKRGQNVTFRCDPISEHNRLYWYRQTLGQGPEFLTYFQNEAQLEKSRLLSDRFSAERPKGSFSTLEIQRTEQGDSAMYLCASRQEEGPEGYGYTFGSGTRLTVV.